The subject of this entry is one TCR beta chain. Its specificity is not known. This sample was taken from a study of identifying expanded T cells in peripheral blood. Whole-study findings and limits: Clone count variance between roughly 2-week samples rose with total template count.

The CDR3 totals 16 residues. J gave up 3 bases and V 2 bases, and 5 bases lay outside the gene matches. The germline CDR1 and CDR2 sequences are SGHRS and YFSETQ. Method: immunoSEQ multiplex PCR; TCRdb's copy keeps in-frame clones and lacks some. The data show 70,000 to 95,000 clones, with more than 70% seen just once and 3% to 5% held by the top ten. Sequenced input: blood. The TCR sequence derives from a person aged 18 to 70 in good health. V gene TRBV5-1 combines with J gene TRBJ1-4, with 9 bases identical to TRBD1. CDR3 residues: CASSFDRGFANEKLFF. CDR3 sequence (DNA): TGCGCCAGCAGCTTCGACAGGGGGTTTGCTAATGAAAAACTGTTTTTT.